This entry features one T cell receptor (beta chain) sequence. By share, this clonotype ranks as medium-sized (0.01 to 0.1%). What this receptor recognizes is not known. The sample holds no much larger clone one base away, and base qualities are not on file. Receptors were amplified or captured by 5' RACE. TCRdb records NextSeq 500 as the sequencer. To allow correction of PCR and sequencing errors, the TCR library protocol tagged every TCR cDNA molecule with a unique molecular identifier. The paper's data handling went like this. TCR identification, UMI-based error correction and CDR3 extraction were all carried out with Decombinator tools. TCRs above a frequency of 2 per 1,000, corresponding to the top 1% of the tumor frequency distribution, were defined as expanded. Expanded tumor TCRs were classed as regional if statistically deemed absent (corrected P<0.05) from at least one tumor region, otherwise ubiquitous. Rényi diversity was computed with the R vegan package after subsampling each repertoire 100 times to 5,000 TCRs. To build CDR3 similarity networks, amino acid triplet string-kernel similarity was used, and CDR3s were connected when their pairwise similarity was above 0.82. TCRdb reworked the public reads: Q25 trimming with fastp, MiXCR clone assembly, productive beta chains retained. Every distinct CDR3 protein forms one entry, paired with its most common genes and DNA. The V and J calls and clone size are TCRdb's, not the authors'. This sample gives about 7,900 distinct CDR3 sequences in total; around 7% of them show up just once. The ten largest clones add up to over 15% of the sample.

The sample's time point label is to be understood as: sample taken at primary tumor resection. Donors were approximately 72 patients with early-stage, untreated non-small cell lung cancer from the lung TRACERx cohort. Without any cell sorting, TCR sequencing was performed on whole RNA extracted either from tumor and nontumor lung tissue or from cryopreserved PBMC samples. Patients were selected for TCR sequencing only if sufficient RNA was available from at least two tumor regions. Before selection, tumor and adjacent nontumor lung specimens were reviewed by a lung pathologist. The data belong to a study of spatial heterogeneity in lung cancer (dated by TCRdb to the late 2010s). About the study as a whole: Beta-chain transcripts were consistently detected in greater numbers than alpha-chain transcripts, which likely reflected higher beta-chain transcript abundance. In tumor regions, TCR transcript counts showed a strong correlation with a T cell transcriptional module score derived from matched bulk RNA-seq. In the raw uncorrected reads, each unique combination of TCR and UMI appeared more than ten times on average. In non-small cell lung cancer, the study made a quantitative comparison of TCR alpha and beta repertoires among multiple tumor regions, matched nontumor lung and blood. Nonsynonymous mutation counts, determined by whole-exome sequencing of tumor tissue, were related to features of the TCR repertoire. Both alpha and beta chains were TCR-sequenced in samples taken at surgery, namely 220 tumor regions, around 70 matched nontumor lung samples and 55 to 60 PBMC samples.

The germline V gene specifies MGHRA as CDR1 and YSYEKL as CDR2. The CDR3, from cysteine to phenylalanine, totals 16 residues. Only the CDR3 region is kept as DNA, spanning 48 bases read in frame from base 1. The germline V and J ends show losses of 3 bases and 1 base respectively, and no gene match explains 8 bases of the junction. Study-wide findings and limitations: Counts of ubiquitous and regional expanded TCRs correlated with counts of ubiquitous and regional nonsynonymous mutations, respectively. The tumor nonsynonymous mutation count correlated with the number of expanded alpha and beta TCRs within the tumor. TCR-seq coverage of tumor T cells was estimated at only roughly 6.5% for alpha chains and 12% to 15% for beta chains. Confirming at a functional level the hypothesis that regional TCRs recognize regional mutations was considered to require additional single-cell paired TCR alpha and beta sequencing.

This sample comprised lung tumor tissue, obtained at surgery. The origin of this receptor is a female donor with early-stage non-small cell lung cancer. The sequence joins TRBV4-1 to TRBJ2-5; TRBD1 matches 7 bases in the middle. The CDR3 region reads CASSQHRGEAQETQYF. In nucleotide form, the sequence is TGCGCCAGCAGCCAGCACAGGGGCGAGGCCCAAGAGACCCAGTACTTC.